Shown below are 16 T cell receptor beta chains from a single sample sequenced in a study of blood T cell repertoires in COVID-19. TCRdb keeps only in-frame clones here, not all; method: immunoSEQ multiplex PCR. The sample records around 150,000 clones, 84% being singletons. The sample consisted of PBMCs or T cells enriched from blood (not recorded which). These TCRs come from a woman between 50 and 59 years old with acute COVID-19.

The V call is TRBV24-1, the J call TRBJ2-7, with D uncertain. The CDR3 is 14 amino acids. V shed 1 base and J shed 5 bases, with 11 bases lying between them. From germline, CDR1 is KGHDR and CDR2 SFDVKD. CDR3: CATSDFTLGDEQYF. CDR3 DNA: TGTGCCACCAGTGATTTTACTCTGGGCGACGAGCAGTACTTC.

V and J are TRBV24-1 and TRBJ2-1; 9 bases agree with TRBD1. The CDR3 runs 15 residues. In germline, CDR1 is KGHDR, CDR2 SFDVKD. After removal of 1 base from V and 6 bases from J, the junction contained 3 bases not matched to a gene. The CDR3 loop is CATSDFGTGRNEQFF. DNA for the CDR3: TGTGCCACCAGTGATTTCGGGACAGGGCGCAATGAGCAGTTCTTC.

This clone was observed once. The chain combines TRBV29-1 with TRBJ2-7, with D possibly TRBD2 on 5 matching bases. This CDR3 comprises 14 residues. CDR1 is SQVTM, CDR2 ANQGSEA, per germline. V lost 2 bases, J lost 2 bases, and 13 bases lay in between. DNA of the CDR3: TGCAGCGTTGAACTGTGGGAGTCAACCTACGAGCAGTACTTC. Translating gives CSVELWESTYEQYF.

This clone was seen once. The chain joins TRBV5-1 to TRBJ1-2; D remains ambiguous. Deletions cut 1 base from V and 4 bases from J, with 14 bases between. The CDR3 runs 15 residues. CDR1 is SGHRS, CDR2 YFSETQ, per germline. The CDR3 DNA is TGCGCCAGCAGCTTGTCGTCGGGAATGGGCTATGGCTACACCTTC. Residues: CASSLSSGMGYGYTF.

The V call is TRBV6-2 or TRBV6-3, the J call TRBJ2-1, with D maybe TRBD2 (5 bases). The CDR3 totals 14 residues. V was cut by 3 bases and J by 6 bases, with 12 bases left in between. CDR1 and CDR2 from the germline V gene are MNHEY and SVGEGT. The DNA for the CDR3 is TGTGCCAGCAGTTATACTACCGAGGGCAATGAGCAGTTCTTC. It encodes CASSYTTEGNEQFF.

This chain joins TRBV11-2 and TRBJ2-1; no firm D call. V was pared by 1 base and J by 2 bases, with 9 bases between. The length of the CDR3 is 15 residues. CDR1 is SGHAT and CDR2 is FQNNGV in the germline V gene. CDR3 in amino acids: CASSLAPGTYNEQFF. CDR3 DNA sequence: TGTGCCAGCAGCTTAGCACCAGGAACCTACAATGAGCAGTTCTTC.

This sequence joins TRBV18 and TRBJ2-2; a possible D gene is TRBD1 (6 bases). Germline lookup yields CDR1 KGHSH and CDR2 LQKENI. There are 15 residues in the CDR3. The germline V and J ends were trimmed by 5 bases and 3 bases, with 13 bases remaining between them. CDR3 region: CASSARTVYTGELFF. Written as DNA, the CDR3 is TGTGCCAGCTCAGCTAGGACAGTCTACACCGGGGAGCTGTTTTTT.

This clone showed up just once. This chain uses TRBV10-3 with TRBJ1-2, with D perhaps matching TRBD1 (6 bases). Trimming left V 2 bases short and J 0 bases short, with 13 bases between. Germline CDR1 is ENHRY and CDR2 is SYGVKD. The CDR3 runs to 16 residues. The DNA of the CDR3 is TGTGCCATCAGTGAGGGCGGACAGAAAGCTAACTATGGCTACACCTTC. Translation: CAISEGGQKANYGYTF.

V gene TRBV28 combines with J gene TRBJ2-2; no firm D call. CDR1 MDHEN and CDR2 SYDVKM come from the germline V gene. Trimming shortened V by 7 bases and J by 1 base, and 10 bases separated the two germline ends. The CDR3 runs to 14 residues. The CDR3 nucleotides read TGTGCCAGCACTCCAACTCTGAACACCGGGGAGCTGTTTTTT. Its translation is CASTPTLNTGELFF.

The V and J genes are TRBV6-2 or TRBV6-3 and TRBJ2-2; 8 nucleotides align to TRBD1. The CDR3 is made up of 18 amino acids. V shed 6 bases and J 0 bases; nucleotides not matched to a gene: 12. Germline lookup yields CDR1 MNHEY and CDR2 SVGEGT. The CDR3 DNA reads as TGTGCCAGCAGCCCTACAGGGGGGACCTGGGCGAACACCGGGGAGCTGTTTTTT. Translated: CASSPTGGTWANTGELFF.

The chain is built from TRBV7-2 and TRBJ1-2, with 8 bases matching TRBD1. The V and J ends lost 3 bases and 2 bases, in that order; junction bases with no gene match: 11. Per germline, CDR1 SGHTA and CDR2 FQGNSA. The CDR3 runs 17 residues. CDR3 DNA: TGTGCCAGCAGCTTCGGGGGCACAGGGGGGGGAAACTATGGCTACACCTTC. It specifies CASSFGGTGGGNYGYTF.

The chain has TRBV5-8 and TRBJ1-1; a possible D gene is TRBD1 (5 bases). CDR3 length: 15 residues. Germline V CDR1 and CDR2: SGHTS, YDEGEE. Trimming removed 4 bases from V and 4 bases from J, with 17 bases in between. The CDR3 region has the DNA TGTGCCAGCAGCAATAGGGGATGGGAGGGCACTGAAGCTTTCTTT. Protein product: CASSNRGWEGTEAFF.

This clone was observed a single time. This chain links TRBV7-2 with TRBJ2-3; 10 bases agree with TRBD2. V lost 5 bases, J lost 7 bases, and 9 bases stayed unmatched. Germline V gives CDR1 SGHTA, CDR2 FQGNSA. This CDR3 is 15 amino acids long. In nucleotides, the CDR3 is TGTGCCAGCAGCCCAGGGGGTAGCGGGAGGAATACGCAGTATTTT. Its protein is CASSPGGSGRNTQYF.

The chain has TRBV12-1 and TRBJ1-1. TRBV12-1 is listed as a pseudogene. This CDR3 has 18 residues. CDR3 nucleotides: TGTGCCAGCAGCTCCCGTGCGGGGACCCCGGGTGGGAACACTGAAGCTTTCTTT. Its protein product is CASSSRAGTPGGNTEAFF.

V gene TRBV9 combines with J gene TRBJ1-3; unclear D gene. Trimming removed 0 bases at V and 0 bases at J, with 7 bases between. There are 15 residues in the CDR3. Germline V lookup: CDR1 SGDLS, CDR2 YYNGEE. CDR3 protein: CASSVGTVSGNTIYF. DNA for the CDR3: TGTGCCAGCAGCGTAGGAACGGTCTCTGGAAACACCATATATTTT.

The CDR3 region has the DNA TGTGCCAGCAGCTTAAAACAGGCTTCTTCTAATGAAAAACTGTTTTTT. Translation gives CASSLKQASSNEKLFF. This sequence joins TRBV7-9 and TRBJ1-4; TRBD1 is a possible D gene (5 bases). Germline values: CDR1 SEHNR, CDR2 FQNEAQ (reference sequence). This CDR3 has 16 residues. Trimming removed 2 bases from V and 3 bases from J, with 13 bases in between. The variable domain in full, completed from reference TRBV7-9 and TRBJ1-4, reads DTGVSQNPRHKITKRGQNVTFRCDPISEHNRLYWYRQTLGQGPEFLTYFQNEAQLEKSRLLSDRFSAERPKGSFSTLEIQRTEQGDSAMYLCASSLKQASSNEKLFFGSGTQLSVL.